Below, 5 T cell receptor beta chains from the same sample are listed, as sequenced in a study of control samples from healthy donors and cancer patients. Method: immunoSEQ multiplex PCR; TCRdb's copy keeps in-frame clones and lacks some. The table lists about 410,000 clones, around nine tenths of them singletons, with more than 6% in the top ten. Sample: PBMCs. Receptors were obtained from a man aged 35-49 years with head and neck cancer.

The genes are TRBV30 and TRBJ2-1, with 12 bases aligning to TRBD2. V trimming: 2 bases; J trimming: 9 bases; junction bases outside the gene matches: 11. The CDR3 consists of 16 residues. In germline, CDR1 is GTSNPN, CDR2 SVGIG (reference sequence). The CDR3 region is CAWSSPLAGGPREQFF. CDR3 DNA: TGTGCCTGGAGTTCCCCGCTAGCGGGAGGGCCTCGTGAGCAGTTCTTC.

The rearrangement links TRBV12-3 or TRBV12-4 to TRBJ2-7; D remains ambiguous. CDR3 length: 12 residues. Trimming removed 5 bases at V and 3 bases at J, with 8 bases between. DNA for the CDR3: TGTGCCAGCAGTCCTGATATCTACGAGCAGTACTTC. Translated, it gives CASSPDIYEQYF.

This chain links TRBV6-5 with TRBJ2-1, with 8 bases matching TRBD2. Germline CDR1 MNHEY, CDR2 SVGAGI. Losses at the gene ends were 4 bases for V and 1 base for J; bases not matched to a gene: 3. This CDR3 is 15 amino acids long. The CDR3 DNA is TGTGCCAGCAGTTGGGAGCGGGGGTCCTACAATGAGCAGTTCTTC. It translates to CASSWERGSYNEQFF.

This clone was picked up one time. This chain joins TRBV7-2 and TRBJ2-2; D unresolved. V was trimmed by 3 bases and J by 7 bases, leaving 12 bases between them. From germline, CDR1 is SGHTA and CDR2 FQGNSA. This CDR3 contains 14 residues. The CDR3 DNA is TGTGCCAGCAGCTTTTCCACCCTAAGCGGGGAGCTGTTTTTT. Its translation is CASSFSTLSGELFF.

This chain connects TRBV5-8 to TRBJ1-5; D may be TRBD1 (5 bases). The CDR3 spans 14 residues. Germline CDR1 and CDR2: SGHTS and YDEGEE. Trimming took 2 bases from V and 7 from J, leaving 13 bases between them. The CDR3 here is CASSFGHVIQPQHF. DNA for the CDR3: TGTGCCAGCAGCTTCGGACACGTAATACAGCCCCAGCATTTT.